Listed below are T cell receptor beta chains from one sample, sequenced in a study of control samples from healthy donors and cancer patients. Libraries were prepared by immunoSEQ multiplex PCR; TCRdb keeps only in-frame clonotypes and omits some of them. The profile shows around 190,000 clones, approximately 94% of them singletons. Sequenced sample: blood. These receptors were obtained from a man aged 30 to 39 in good health. Each CDR3 is given without its conserved first and last residue.

j_call v_call cdr3_aa
TRBJ1-1 TRBV6-5 ASSYSQMNTEAF
TRBJ2-4 TRBV6-2/TRBV6-3 ASSYGGLGLDIQY
TRBJ1-2 TRBV28 ASRTGTGYGYT
TRBJ1-1 TRBV12-3/TRBV12-4 ASSSGVNTEAF
TRBJ2-2 TRBV7-2 ASSLARLAGANTGELF
TRBJ2-2 TRBV19 ASSIGTGSTGELF
TRBJ2-7 TRBV19 AGSPVAGSSYEQY
TRBJ1-5 TRBV19 ASRVMGTSNQPQH
TRBJ2-7 TRBV29-1 SARRGQGSYEQY
TRBJ1-2 TRBV7-9 ASSLGDFGYT
TRBJ2-7 TRBV19 ASRSGTSGYYEQY
TRBJ2-1 TRBV7-3 ASSPGQGSYNEQF
TRBJ2-2 TRBV21-1 ASSRSLGNRGAV
TRBJ2-5 TRBV7-6 ASSLAAGGASSKETQY
TRBJ1-6 TRBV5-1 ASSLWGLGDSPLH
TRBJ2-2 TRBV29-1 SGGEGGYTGELF
TRBJ1-1 TRBV6-2/TRBV6-3 ASSYQGNTEAF
TRBJ1-1 TRBV20-1 SASAGGLRPNTEAF
TRBJ2-1 TRBV10-3 AIRATSVDEQF
TRBJ2-5 TRBV28 ASSFLGETQY
TRBJ2-3 TRBV4-1 ASSQTQGDTQY
TRBJ2-1 TRBV19 ASSMGLIQF